Below, 21 T cell receptor beta chains from the same sample are listed, as sequenced in a study of CD8 T cells in ankylosing spondylitis. TCRdb reprocessed the 5' RACE reads via MiXCR and lists one record per CDR3 protein. The table records some 220,000 distinct CDR3 sequences, over 9.5% of them present only once. Specimen: blood, either unsorted or a sorted T cell fraction (not recorded which). Every receptor here comes from a male donor with ankylosing spondylitis or in good health (not recorded which).

The chain couples TRBV5-5 to TRBJ2-1; a possible D gene is TRBD1 (6 bases). Germline CDR1 SGHKS, CDR2 YYEKEE (reference sequence). The CDR3 sequence is 14 residues long. Between the trimmed V and J ends, which lost 0 bases and 7 bases, there was a span of 11 bases. The CDR3 DNA reads as TGTGCCAGCAGCTTGGGACACAGGGAAAATGAGCAGTTCTTC. This codes for CASSLGHRENEQFF.

The J gene is TRBJ1-1, the V gene TRBV30, with 7 bases identical to TRBD1. CDR3 length equals 14 residues. Losses at the gene ends were 4 bases for V and 1 base for J; bases not matched to a gene: 6. Germline lookup yields CDR1 GTSNPN and CDR2 SVGIG (reference sequence). The CDR3 region has the DNA TGTGCCTGGACCCCTGGGACAGCGAACACTGAAGCTTTCTTT. As protein: CAWTPGTANTEAFF.

This clonotype showed up many times. The CDR3 coding sequence is TGCGCCACTCCCTTGGGGCCATATAGCAATCAGCCCCAGCATTTT. This translates into CATPLGPYSNQPQHF. The V call is TRBV5-1, the J call TRBJ1-5, with D possibly TRBD1 on 5 matching bases. The CDR3 runs to 15 residues. Trimming took off 9 bases at V and 0 bases at J, with 16 bases between the two ends. The germline gives CDR1 SGHRS, CDR2 YFSETQ.

The chain links TRBV10-3 to TRBJ2-2; 12 bases agree with TRBD2. The CDR3 length is 18 residues. Trimming took 4 bases from V and 0 from J; bases not matched to a gene: 6. Germline CDR1 ENHRY, CDR2 SYGVKD. The CDR3 protein is CAISGTSGETTNTGELFF. DNA for the CDR3: TGTGCCATCAGTGGGACTAGCGGGGAGACAACGAACACCGGGGAGCTGTTTTTT.

This clonotype was counted ten times or more. The rearrangement joins TRBV20-1 to TRBJ2-2, with 8 nucleotides matching TRBD2. The CDR3 has 15 amino acids. Germline V gives CDR1 DFQATT, CDR2 SNEGSKA (reference sequence). With V trimmed by 1 base and J by 1 base, 2 bases remained unmatched. The CDR3 region has the DNA TGCAGTGCTAGAGCCCTAGCGGGGAACACCGGGGAGCTGTTTTTT. The encoded protein is CSARALAGNTGELFF.

This clonotype was observed at least ten times. The chain employs TRBV6-1 and TRBJ1-1, with D possibly TRBD1 on 6 matching bases. Germline V gene lookup returns CDR1 MNHNS and CDR2 SASEGT. The CDR3 covers 14 residues. V gave up 6 bases and J gave up 6 bases, with 17 bases separating them. CDR3 sequence reads: CASSDQGGIPEAFF. Written as DNA, the CDR3 is TGTGCCAGCAGCGATCAAGGGGGGATCCCTGAAGCTTTCTTT.

This clonotype was recorded many times. The chain carries TRBV12-3 or TRBV12-4 and TRBJ2-1; possibly TRBD1 for D (6 bases). Trimming cost V 5 bases and J 1 base, with 6 bases left between them. The CDR3 contains 13 residues. The CDR3 spells CASSGQSYNEQFF. CDR3 DNA: TGTGCCAGCAGTGGACAGTCCTACAATGAGCAGTTCTTC.

This clonotype was seen many times. The chain joins TRBV7-9 to TRBJ2-2, with D maybe TRBD1 (6 bases). Germline lookup yields CDR1 SEHNR and CDR2 FQNEAQ (reference sequence). V was clipped by 5 bases and J by 5 bases, with 18 bases between them. This CDR3 spans 16 amino acids. The CDR3 nucleotides are TGTGCCAGCAGCACTTTACAGGGACGGGGAACCGGGGAGCTGTTTTTT. Its translation is CASSTLQGRGTGELFF.

This clonotype came up many times. CDR3 loop: CASTLVAEAFF. In DNA, the CDR3 is TGTGCCAGCACCCTGGTTGCTGAAGCTTTCTTT. The chain has TRBV12-3 or TRBV12-4 and TRBJ1-1; D is ambiguous. The CDR3 is 11 amino acids. V gave up 7 bases and J gave up 6 bases, with 9 bases separating them.

A few counts support this clonotype. This chain links TRBV14 with TRBJ2-4; 7 bases are a match to TRBD2. The CDR3 is made up of 15 amino acids. V dropped 4 bases and J dropped 3; count of bases not matched to a gene: 6. Germline V gene sequence: CDR1 SGHDN, CDR2 FVKESK. This chain's CDR3 is CASSPVGGFKNIQYF. The CDR3 coding sequence is TGTGCCAGCAGCCCGGTGGGGGGGTTCAAAAACATTCAGTACTTC.

This clonotype was seen ten or more times. The chain uses TRBV5-5 and TRBJ1-5; D may be TRBD1 (5 bases). The germline gives CDR1 SGHKS, CDR2 YYEKEE (reference sequence). The ends were cut back, 4 bases at V and 7 bases at J, with 15 bases in the middle. CDR3 length: 14 residues. CDR3 coding DNA: TGTGCCAGCAGCGCGGAGGCAGGGAACCAGCCCCAGCATTTT. Encoded protein: CASSAEAGNQPQHF.

Note on this clonotype: This may be a read error, as it is one base from a much larger clone. This sequence joins TRBV4-1 and TRBJ1-2; TRBD1 might be the D (5 bases). Germline CDR1 and CDR2: MGHRA and YSYEKL. This CDR3 has 14 residues. CDR3 region: CSSSLLQGDNGYTF. The CDR3 coding sequence is TGCTCCAGCAGCCTCCTCCAAGGGGATAATGGCTACACCTTC.

Note on this clonotype: This may be a read error, as it is one base from a much larger clone. V gene TRBV24-1 combines with J gene TRBJ2-7, with TRBD1 matching 10 bases. The junction had 5 bases not matched to a gene; V was cut back by 3 bases and J by 4 bases. Germline V gene lookup returns CDR1 KGHDR and CDR2 SFDVKD. This CDR3 is built from 15 residues. CDR3 loop: CATSDRGTGEYEQYF. CDR3 sequence (DNA): TGTGCCACCAGTGATCGGGGGACAGGGGAGTACGAGCAGTACTTC.

This clonotype was counted only a few times. This chain connects TRBV6-4 to TRBJ2-3; D not resolved. With 3 bases removed from V and 10 bases from J, the gap between germline ends came to 14 bases. CDR1 is MRHNA, CDR2 SNTAGT, per germline. This CDR3 is 13 amino acids long. In DNA form, the CDR3 reads TGTGCCAGCAGTGAGTTTCGAGACGGAGCGCAGTATTTT. Translated, it gives CASSEFRDGAQYF.

This clonotype has just a few counts. The CDR3 DNA follows: TGTGCCAGCAGCCCTTCTGGGCAGACCCAGTACTTC. This codes for CASSPSGQTQYF. The chain combines TRBV3-1 with TRBJ2-5; D unresolved. V lost 4 bases and J lost 6, with 9 bases in between. The CDR3 loop spans 12 amino acids. CDR1 LGHDT and CDR2 YNNKEL come from the germline V gene (reference sequence).

In its sample, this clonotype was seen many times. This sequence joins TRBV29-1 and TRBJ2-5; possibly TRBD1 for D (5 bases). Trimming took 5 bases from V and 1 from J, leaving 11 bases between them. The CDR3 has 13 amino acids. CDR1 and CDR2 from the germline V gene are SQVTM and ANQGSEA. CDR3 nucleotide sequence: TGCAGCGTTTCTCAGACAGTCCAAGAGACCCAGTACTTC. Translation: CSVSQTVQETQYF.

The CDR3 nucleotides read TGTGCCTGGAGTGTCAGGGCCAGTAACACCGGGGAGCTGTTTTTT. Protein sequence: CAWSVRASNTGELFF. The V gene is TRBV30, the J gene TRBJ2-2; tentative D call: TRBD1 (5 bases). The CDR3 is 15 amino acids. The ends were cut back, 0 bases at V and 2 bases at J, with 10 bases in the middle. In germline, CDR1 is GTSNPN, CDR2 SVGIG (reference sequence).

This clonotype was found many times. V and J are TRBV6-6 and TRBJ2-6, with D possibly matching TRBD1 (6 bases). Germline-derived CDR1 and CDR2 are MNHNY and SVGAGI (reference sequence). Trimming removed 5 bases at V and 4 bases at J, with 6 bases between. The CDR3 length is 13 residues. The CDR3 DNA reads as TGTGCCAGCAGTGGGACAGGGGCCAACGTCCTGACTTTC. Residues: CASSGTGANVLTF.

In the case of this clonotype: At one end, the junction sequence differs from germline, possibly due to a read error. The chain combines TRBV6-1 with TRBJ2-7, with 11 bases matching TRBD2. CDR3 size: 15 residues. Germline-derived CDR1 and CDR2 are MNHNS and SASEGT. CDR3: CVSSVVAGGPGEQYF. CDR3 nucleotide sequence: TGTGTCAGCAGTGTAGTAGCGGGAGGGCCGGGTGAGCAGTACTTC.

This clonotype was counted between two and nine times. The chain is built from TRBV6-2 or TRBV6-3 and TRBJ2-7, with no clear D. Trimming took 6 bases from V and 2 from J, leaving 8 bases between them. The CDR3 sequence is 12 residues long. CDR1 is MNHEY and CDR2 is SVGEGT in the germline V gene. The CDR3 is CASRELTYEQYF. The CDR3 region has the DNA TGTGCCAGCAGGGAGCTTACCTACGAGCAGTACTTC.

V is TRBV7-9 and J is TRBJ2-5; tentatively, D is TRBD1 (6 bases). The V gene lost 8 bases and the J gene lost 6 bases, with 19 bases spanning the gap. The CDR3 is made up of 14 amino acids. Germline V gene data show CDR1 as SEHNR and CDR2 as FQNEAQ (reference sequence). The CDR3 protein is CASVENRDGKTQYF. The CDR3 coding sequence is TGTGCCAGCGTAGAGAACAGGGATGGAAAGACCCAGTACTTC. Full variable domain (rest looked up from reference TRBV7-9 and TRBJ2-5): DTGVSQNPRHKITKRGQNVTFRCDPISEHNRLYWYRQTLGQGPEFLTYFQNEAQLEKSRLLSDRFSAERPKGSFSTLEIQRTEQGDSAMYLCASVENRDGKTQYFGPGTRLLVL.